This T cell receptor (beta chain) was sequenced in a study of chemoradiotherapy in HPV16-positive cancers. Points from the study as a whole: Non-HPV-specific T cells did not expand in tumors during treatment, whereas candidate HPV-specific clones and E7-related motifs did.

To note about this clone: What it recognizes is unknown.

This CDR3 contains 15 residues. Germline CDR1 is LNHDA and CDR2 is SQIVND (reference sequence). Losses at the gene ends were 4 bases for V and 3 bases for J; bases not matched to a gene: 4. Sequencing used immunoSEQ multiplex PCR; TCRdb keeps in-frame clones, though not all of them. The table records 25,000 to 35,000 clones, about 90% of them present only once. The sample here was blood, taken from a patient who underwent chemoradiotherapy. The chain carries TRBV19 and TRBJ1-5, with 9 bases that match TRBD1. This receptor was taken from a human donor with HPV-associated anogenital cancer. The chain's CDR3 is CASSRDRELNQPQHF. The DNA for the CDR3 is TGTGCCAGTAGTAGGGACAGGGAGCTCAATCAGCCCCAGCATTTT.